The clone carrying this TCR beta chain was seen only once. Its specificity is unknown. The data stem from a study of a mutant IDH1 vaccine in newly diagnosed glioma. Study-level background: Patients' prior therapy spanned radiotherapy, temozolomide, or both; most underwent both.

The CDR3 runs 15 residues. The germline V gene has CDR1 SGHTA and CDR2 FQGNSA. Germline trimming cut 1 base from V and 3 bases from J; bases unmatched to any gene: 2. The repertoire was sequenced with immunoSEQ multiplex PCR; TCRdb's copy has only in-frame clones and lacks some. The sample includes around 40,000 clones, roughly nine tenths seen only once; the top ten take roughly 1.5%. As for time point: week 35, safety follow-up. All doses held 300 ug of mutant IDH1 20-mer peptide, with topical imiquimod. The input for sequencing was PBMCs, taken from a glioma patient whose treatment included an IDH1 peptide vaccine. The receptor comes from a man in his forties with glioma. The chain recombines TRBV7-2 with TRBJ1-1; TRBD1 agrees at 10 bases. The CDR3, as DNA: TGTGCCAGCAGCTTAGTGGGACAGGGGTACACTGAAGCTTTCTTT. Translated, it gives CASSLVGQGYTEAFF.